These 16 T cell receptor beta chains came from one sample sequenced in a study of blood T cell repertoires in COVID-19. Sequenced by immunoSEQ multiplex PCR; TCRdb stores in-frame clones only, minus some. Among 30,000 to 40,000 clones, about 88% were seen once, and the ten largest hold 34%. The sequencing input was peripheral blood. The source is a man between 65 and 85 years old with active COVID-19.

The chain employs TRBV5-1 and TRBJ2-3; no definite D call. The CDR3 sequence is 16 residues long. V lost 0 bases and J 4 bases, leaving 15 bases between the germline ends. In germline, CDR1 is SGHRS, CDR2 YFSETQ. The CDR3, as DNA: TGCGCCAGCAGCTTGGAGCTAGATGGTATGGCAGATACGCAGTATTTT. Amino acids: CASSLELDGMADTQYF.

The chain uses TRBV6-6 and TRBJ1-4; TRBD1 agrees at 9 bases. V shed 5 bases and J 4 bases; nucleotides not matched to a gene: 32. The CDR3 runs to 24 residues. The germline V gene has CDR1 MNHNY and CDR2 SVGAGI (reference sequence). The CDR3 coding sequence is TGTGCCAGCAGTCCCCCACTAACAGGGGGCATAAGGCTACGAGGCCGGAAAAATAATGAAAAACTGTTTTTT. It encodes CASSPPLTGGIRLRGRKNNEKLFF.

The gene calls are TRBV19 and TRBJ2-1; D ambiguous. Germline V lookup: CDR1 LNHDA, CDR2 SQIVND (reference sequence). Deletions cut 3 bases from V and 6 bases from J, with 3 bases between. This CDR3 has 11 residues. CDR3 in DNA: TGTGCCAGTAGTATCGGCAATGAGCAGTTCTTC. Residues: CASSIGNEQFF.

In its sample, this clone was seen once. The chain recombines TRBV28 with TRBJ1-2; 9 bases are a match to TRBD1. There are 14 residues in the CDR3. CDR1 MDHEN and CDR2 SYDVKM come from the germline V gene. The ends lost 8 bases at V and 3 bases at J; junction bases unmatched: 7. The CDR3 protein is CASAPGQGHYGYTF. CDR3 nucleotides: TGTGCCAGCGCACCGGGACAGGGACACTATGGCTACACCTTC.

This chain joins TRBV28 and TRBJ1-5; 7 bases are shared with TRBD1. The CDR3 is 13 amino acids. Germline values: CDR1 MDHEN, CDR2 SYDVKM. The ends lost 10 bases at V and 0 bases at J; junction bases unmatched: 3. The CDR3: CATGGYSNQPQHF. For the CDR3, the DNA is TGTGCCACAGGGGGTTATAGCAATCAGCCCCAGCATTTT.

V and J are TRBV6-4 and TRBJ2-1; 13 nucleotides line up with TRBD2. The CDR3 is made up of 15 amino acids. With V trimmed by 6 bases and J by 6 bases, 5 bases remained unmatched. Germline CDR1 MRHNA, CDR2 SNTAGT. The CDR3 is CASSQGTSGVNEQFF. The CDR3 coding sequence is TGTGCCAGCAGCCAGGGGACTAGCGGGGTCAATGAGCAGTTCTTC.

The rearrangement uses TRBV5-1 and TRBJ2-1; 7 bases map to TRBD1. The germline V gene has CDR1 SGHRS and CDR2 YFSETQ. The length of the CDR3 is 13 residues. With 4 bases clipped from V and 6 bases from J, the junction kept 4 bases outside the gene matches. The CDR3 is CASSLGTVNEQFF. The DNA of the CDR3 is TGCGCCAGCAGCCTCGGGACAGTCAATGAGCAGTTCTTC.

The V gene is TRBV7-9, the J gene TRBJ2-3; D is possibly TRBD2 (5 bases). Per the germline V gene, CDR1 is SEHNR and CDR2 is FQNEAQ (reference sequence). V lost 1 base and J lost 6, with 17 bases in between. The CDR3 runs to 16 residues. In DNA form, the CDR3 reads TGTGCCAGCAGCTTAGGTTTGGCAGGACTTCGGGATACGCAGTATTTT. Protein: CASSLGLAGLRDTQYF.

CDR3 in DNA: TGTGCCAGCAGCCCGGACAGGGGGATCCATGAGCAGTTCTTC. As protein: CASSPDRGIHEQFF. The genes are TRBV7-2 and TRBJ2-1; 10 positions match TRBD1. The V and J ends lost 5 bases and 8 bases, in that order; junction bases with no gene match: 6. The CDR3 consists of 14 residues. Germline V gene sequence: CDR1 SGHTA, CDR2 FQGNSA.

The chain links TRBV29-1 to TRBJ1-1, with D tentatively TRBD1 (5 bases). Trimming stripped 4 bases from V and 0 bases from J, with 12 bases between. Germline CDR1 is SQVTM and CDR2 is ANQGSEA. CDR3 length: 14 amino acids. CDR3 nucleotides: TGCAGCGTTGGGGGCCAGGGCATGAACACTGAAGCTTTCTTT. This codes for CSVGGQGMNTEAFF.

The V and J genes are TRBV11-3 and TRBJ2-1, with TRBD2 matching 8 bases. This CDR3 contains 18 residues. Germline V gives CDR1 SGHNT, CDR2 YENEEA. V lost 2 bases and J lost 5; bases outside the gene matches: 14. In nucleotides, the CDR3 is TGTGCCAGCAGCTTATTCGCGGGGGGTTCCTTGGGGGACAATGAGCAGTTCTTC. Its protein product is CASSLFAGGSLGDNEQFF.

The chain employs TRBV7-2 and TRBJ2-5; 13 bases fit TRBD2. The CDR3 runs to 15 residues. V was clipped by 3 bases and J by 5 bases; unmatched bases: 3. CDR1 is SGHTA, CDR2 FQGNSA, per germline. CDR3 sequence: CASSFGLAGVETQYF. Written as DNA, the CDR3 is TGTGCCAGCAGCTTCGGACTAGCGGGAGTCGAGACCCAGTACTTC.

The chain combines TRBV27 with TRBJ2-1, with 13 positions matching TRBD2. V was pared by 8 bases and J by 7 bases, with 8 bases of the junction left unmatched. Germline V gene sequence: CDR1 MNHEY, CDR2 SMNVEV (reference sequence). The CDR3 loop spans 15 amino acids. The CDR3: CASSSLLAGGNEQFF. The CDR3 DNA sequence: TGTGCCAGCTCCTCTTTACTAGCGGGAGGGAATGAGCAGTTCTTC.

The chain couples TRBV20-1 to TRBJ2-7, with a possible D match to TRBD2 (7 bases). Germline loops: CDR1 DFQATT, CDR2 SNEGSKA (reference sequence). Trimming pared 3 bases from V and 5 bases from J, leaving 14 bases between. The length of the CDR3 is 13 residues. The CDR3 loop reads CSASSSGTNEQYF. CDR3 in DNA: TGCAGTGCTAGTTCCAGCGGGACAAACGAGCAGTACTTC.

The CDR3, as DNA: TGTGCCAGCAGCTCCATGACAGCGTTTCACTACACCTTC. It encodes CASSSMTAFHYTF. The V and J genes are TRBV7-8 and TRBJ1-2; D possibly corresponds to TRBD1 (5 bases). The length of the CDR3 is 13 residues. Trimming cost V 4 bases and J 10 bases, with 16 bases left between them. CDR1 is SGHVS and CDR2 is FQNEAQ in the germline V gene.

This chain joins TRBV3-1 (or the pseudogene TRBV3-2) and TRBJ2-5, with D perhaps TRBD1 (6 bases). CDR1 LGHDT and CDR2 YNNKEL come from the germline V gene (reference sequence). There are 14 residues in the CDR3. The germline V and J ends were trimmed by 3 bases and 4 bases, with 12 bases remaining between them. CDR3 DNA: TGTGCCAGCAGCCATCCCCGGGACATAGAGACCCAGTACTTC. Its protein is CASSHPRDIETQYF.